These 29 T cell receptor beta chains share one sample of origin, sequenced in a study of memory CD4+ T cells and cytomegalovirus serostatus. The sort gate was single viable CD3+CD4+CD8-CD45RO+ cells for memory CD4+ T cells. Sequenced by immunoSEQ multiplex PCR; TCRdb stores in-frame clones only, minus some. Here the sample spans approximately 53,000 clones, approximately 80% being singletons. The sequenced material came from memory CD4+ T cells from blood. The receptors originated from an adult in good health and CMV-seronegative.

The chain uses TRBV11-3 and TRBJ2-1; tentative D call: TRBD2 (7 bases). The ends were cut back, 5 bases at V and 8 bases at J, with 19 bases in the middle. Germline values: CDR1 SGHNT, CDR2 YENEEA. The CDR3 sequence is 15 residues long. The CDR3 spells CASSPSSGGRDEQFF. The CDR3 nucleotides are TGTGCCAGCAGCCCCTCCTCGGGGGGCAGGGATGAGCAGTTCTTC.

The gene calls are TRBV10-3 and TRBJ1-1; D unresolved. The ends were cut back, 0 bases at V and 3 bases at J, with 5 bases in the middle. The CDR3 is made up of 13 amino acids. Germline CDR1 ENHRY, CDR2 SYGVKD. In DNA form, the CDR3 reads TGTGCCATCAGTGAGTCTCTGTACACTGAAGCTTTCTTT. This translates into CAISESLYTEAFF.

The chain uses TRBV29-1 and TRBJ1-1; the D gene is possibly TRBD1 (6 bases). Germline loops: CDR1 SQVTM, CDR2 ANQGSEA. Between the trimmed V and J ends, which lost 5 bases and 2 bases, there was a span of 12 bases. The CDR3 consists of 13 residues. Here the CDR3 DNA reads TGCAGCGTTCGGACAGCTTTTAACACTGAAGCTTTCTTT. Amino acids: CSVRTAFNTEAFF.

The chain joins TRBV18 to TRBJ2-1; D unclear. The CDR3 runs to 12 residues. Germline assignment: CDR1 KGHSH and CDR2 LQKENI. Trimming left V 1 base short and J 6 bases short, with 4 bases between. The CDR3 loop is CASSPLANEQFF. The CDR3 bases are TGTGCCAGCTCACCACTGGCCAATGAGCAGTTCTTC.

V is TRBV2 and J is TRBJ1-1, with unresolved D. CDR3 size: 11 residues. V dropped 2 bases and J dropped 11 bases, with 9 bases sitting between them. Germline loops: CDR1 SNHLY, CDR2 FYNNEI. CDR3 sequence (DNA): TGTGCCAGCAGTGAACAGGCCTGGGCTTTCTTT. The encoded protein is CASSEQAWAFF.

The rearrangement links TRBV4-1 to TRBJ1-6, with 10 positions matching TRBD1. The CDR3 has 18 amino acids. V was pared by 0 bases and J by 4 bases, with 6 bases of the junction left unmatched. Germline CDR1 MGHRA, CDR2 YSYEKL. DNA for the CDR3: TGCGCCAGCAGCCAAGAACCGCCGGGACAGGGGTATAATTCACCCCTCCACTTT. The encoded protein is CASSQEPPGQGYNSPLHF.

This chain joins TRBV7-8 and TRBJ1-1, with 10 bases aligning to TRBD1. The CDR3 is 17 amino acids. Trimming removed 5 bases from V and 6 bases from J; junction bases left unmatched: 15. Germline CDR1 is SGHVS and CDR2 is FQNEAQ. CDR3 protein: CASSPENRQGAFAEAFF. In nucleotides, the CDR3 is TGTGCCAGCAGCCCTGAAAATAGACAGGGGGCTTTCGCTGAAGCTTTCTTT.

This sequence joins TRBV5-1 and TRBJ2-7; 12 nucleotides agree with TRBD1. The CDR3 has 15 amino acids. The germline gives CDR1 SGHRS, CDR2 YFSETQ. The trim removed 2 bases at V and 4 bases at J, leaving 4 bases unmatched. The CDR3 here is CASSFGTGGYYEQYF. The DNA for the CDR3 is TGCGCCAGCAGCTTTGGGACAGGGGGCTATTACGAGCAGTACTTC.

This clone showed up just a few times. The chain combines TRBV5-6 with TRBJ2-1, with a weak D call TRBD2 (5 bases). The CDR3 totals 13 residues. Trimming removed 0 bases from V and 10 bases from J, with 11 bases in between. Germline V gene sequence: CDR1 SGHDT, CDR2 YYEEEE. CDR3 DNA: TGTGCCAGCAGCTTGGCCCGGAGACTAGAGCAGTTCTTC. Protein sequence: CASSLARRLEQFF. The full variable domain, with the rest looked up from reference TRBV5-6 and TRBJ2-1, is DAGVTQSPTHLIKTRGQQVTLRCSPKSGHDTVSWYQQALGQGPQFIFQYYEEEERQRGNFPDRFSGHQFPNYSSELNVNALLLGDSALYLCASSLARRLEQFFGPGTRLTVL.

The chain uses TRBV7-2 and TRBJ2-3, with 7 bases that match TRBD2. This CDR3 has 18 residues. Germline assignment: CDR1 SGHTA and CDR2 FQGNSA. With 5 bases clipped from V and 1 base from J, the junction kept 15 bases outside the gene matches. CDR3 DNA: TGTGCCAGCAGCCCAGCCCCCTACCGGGGGAGGGGCACAGATACGCAGTATTTT. Encoded protein: CASSPAPYRGRGTDTQYF.

The J gene is TRBJ1-4, the V gene TRBV7-4, with a possible D match to TRBD1 (6 bases). Germline V CDR1 and CDR2: SGHVT, SQSDAQ. The CDR3 is made up of 17 amino acids. Trimming removed 3 bases from V and 8 bases from J, with 22 bases in between. The CDR3 here is CASSFRCIQGVGEKLFF. The CDR3 nucleotides are TGTGCCAGCAGCTTCAGGTGTATACAGGGAGTCGGAGAAAAACTGTTTTTT.

V usage is TRBV5-1 and J usage is TRBJ1-3; TRBD1 agrees at 7 bases. The CDR3 is made up of 15 amino acids. The V gene end was trimmed by 2 bases and the J gene end by 4 bases; junction bases not matched to a gene: 6. The germline gives CDR1 SGHRS, CDR2 YFSETQ. CDR3 sequence: CASSLTTGSGNTIYF. The CDR3 bases are TGCGCCAGCAGCTTAACGACAGGGTCGGGAAACACCATATATTTT.

The rearrangement uses TRBV7-2 and TRBJ2-1; D is perhaps TRBD2 (5 bases). The CDR3 is 14 residues long. Germline assignment: CDR1 SGHTA and CDR2 FQGNSA. V was clipped by 3 bases and J by 9 bases, with 15 bases between them. CDR3 bases: TGTGCCAGCAGCTTCCCTACTAGGAGCCCTGAGCAGTTCTTC. Encoded protein: CASSFPTRSPEQFF.

The chain links TRBV10-3 to TRBJ1-4, with 7 bases fitting TRBD1. Germline assignment: CDR1 ENHRY and CDR2 SYGVKD. J was trimmed by 4 bases and V by 10 bases; bases with no gene match: 6. The CDR3 length is 13 residues. As DNA, the CDR3 is TGTGCCACCAGGGGGGCACGTAATGAAAAACTGTTTTTT. Encoded protein: CATRGARNEKLFF.

The chain is built from TRBV5-4 and TRBJ1-1, with D possibly TRBD1 on 6 matching bases. CDR3 size: 16 residues. V was pared by 6 bases and J by 1 base, with 19 bases between. CDR1 and CDR2 (germline): SGHNT, YYREEE (reference sequence). The CDR3, as DNA: TGTGCCAGCAACCCTACCCCCGACAGGAGGAACACTGAAGCTTTCTTT. Encoded protein: CASNPTPDRRNTEAFF.

The CDR3 sequence: CASSNPASNQPQHF. The CDR3 nucleotides are TGTGCCAGCAGTAACCCCGCGAGCAATCAGCCCCAGCATTTT. V gene TRBV6-5 combines with J gene TRBJ1-5; D is uncertain. CDR3 length: 14 residues. V lost 5 bases to trimming and J lost 1 base, with 9 bases between them. Germline CDR1 MNHEY, CDR2 SVGAGI.

This chain connects TRBV7-2 to TRBJ2-7, with 8 bases fitting TRBD1. The CDR3 sequence is 12 residues long. J lost 6 bases, V lost 5 bases, and 3 bases had no gene match. Germline values: CDR1 SGHTA, CDR2 FQGNSA. CDR3 region: CASSLGTGEQYF. CDR3 DNA sequence: TGTGCCAGCAGCCTCGGGACAGGCGAGCAGTACTTC.

The J gene is TRBJ2-5, the V gene TRBV5-1; D is perhaps TRBD1 or TRBD2 (5 bases each). The CDR3 sequence is 15 residues long. Germline V gene lookup returns CDR1 SGHRS and CDR2 YFSETQ. V was trimmed by 0 bases and J by 4 bases, leaving 13 bases between them. The CDR3: CASSLVGSGGETQYF. CDR3 nucleotide sequence: TGCGCCAGCAGCTTGGTCGGTAGTGGGGGAGAGACCCAGTACTTC.

V and J are TRBV11-1 and TRBJ2-3; D unclear. There are 12 residues in the CDR3. The V gene's germline CDR1 is SGHAT and CDR2 FQDESV (reference sequence). Between the trimmed V and J ends, which lost 5 bases and 5 bases, there was a span of 8 bases. Here the CDR3 DNA reads TGTGCCAGCAGCGCTAGAAGAGATACGCAGTATTTT. It yields the protein CASSARRDTQYF.

This chain connects TRBV28 to TRBJ1-4, with a tentative D call TRBD1 (6 bases). This CDR3 is 13 amino acids long. Per the germline V gene, CDR1 is MDHEN and CDR2 is SYDVKM. CDR3 nucleotide sequence: TGTGCTGTCAAGGGGGGAGTGAATGAAAAACTGTTTTTT. This codes for CAVKGGVNEKLFF. Together with reference TRBV28 and TRBJ1-4, the CDR3 gives the full variable domain: DVKVTQSSRYLVKRTGEKVFLECVQDMDHENMFWYRQDPGLGLRLIYFSYDVKMKEKGDIPEGYSVSREKKERFSLILESASTNQTSMYLCAVKGGVNEKLFFGSGTQLSVL.

The chain recombines TRBV11-1 with TRBJ2-1; TRBD2 matches at 7 bases. Trimming took 4 bases from V and 0 from J; bases not matched to a gene: 9. CDR3 length: 17 residues. Germline CDR1 is SGHAT and CDR2 is FQDESV (reference sequence). This chain's CDR3 is CASSSGGGPSSYNEQFF. CDR3 nucleotide sequence: TGTGCCAGCAGCTCTGGGGGGGGACCCAGCTCCTACAATGAGCAGTTCTTC.

This clone was picked up a small number of times. This chain joins TRBV15 and TRBJ1-1, with a weak D call TRBD1 (6 bases). CDR1 LNHNV and CDR2 YYDKDF come from the germline V gene (reference sequence). The CDR3 sequence is 16 residues long. V lost 0 bases to trimming and J lost 5 bases, with 16 bases between them. The CDR3 DNA reads as TGTGCCACCAGCAGAGATCGACCAGGGGTTGGTACTGAAGCTTTCTTT. Its translation is CATSRDRPGVGTEAFF.

This clone appeared a few times. The rearrangement links TRBV27 to TRBJ2-7; D might be TRBD1 (5 bases). V dropped 5 bases and J dropped 3 bases, with 14 bases sitting between them. The CDR3 length is 14 residues. Germline CDR1 MNHEY, CDR2 SMNVEV (reference sequence). The CDR3 region is CASSQFDRLYEQYF. The CDR3, as DNA: TGTGCCAGCAGTCAATTTGACAGACTCTACGAGCAGTACTTC.

As DNA, the CDR3 is TGTGCCACCAGCAGAGGTGGGGGGGGGTCTAGCAATCAGCCCCAGCATTTT. Translation gives CATSRGGGGSSNQPQHF. The rearrangement links TRBV15 to TRBJ1-5, with D tentatively TRBD1 (5 bases). Germline values: CDR1 LNHNV, CDR2 YYDKDF (reference sequence). Between the trimmed V and J ends, which lost 1 base and 0 bases, there was a span of 13 bases. The CDR3 spans 17 residues.

The CDR3 sequence: CASSGRGNSPLHF. In DNA form, the CDR3 reads TGTGCCAGTAGTGGCAGGGGTAATTCACCCCTCCACTTT. The gene calls are TRBV19 and TRBJ1-6; D may be TRBD1 (6 bases). Deletions cut 5 bases from V and 6 bases from J, with 8 bases between. The CDR3 extends over 13 amino acids. Germline assignment: CDR1 LNHDA and CDR2 SQIVND (reference sequence).

The table lists this clone with a few counts. V is TRBV19 and J is TRBJ1-5, with 9 bases that match TRBD1. The J segment lost 6 bases and the V segment lost 3 bases, leaving 6 bases of the junction unmatched. The CDR3 has 15 residues. Germline V gene data show CDR1 as LNHDA and CDR2 as SQIVND (reference sequence). The CDR3 sequence: CASSIGQGSFQPQHF. The CDR3 nucleotides are TGTGCCAGTAGTATTGGACAGGGGAGTTTTCAGCCCCAGCATTTT.

J is TRBJ2-3 and V is TRBV2; D perhaps matches TRBD2 (6 bases). Deletions cut 6 bases from V and 7 bases from J, with 17 bases between. The germline gives CDR1 SNHLY, CDR2 FYNNEI. This CDR3 comprises 14 residues. CDR3 amino acids: CASSLGTVGNTQYF. The CDR3 DNA reads TGTGCCAGCAGCCTAGGGACTGTTGGGAATACGCAGTATTTT.

This chain joins TRBV2 and TRBJ2-7, with TRBD1 matching 8 bases. Germline V CDR1 and CDR2: SNHLY, FYNNEI. Trimming at V came to 6 bases and at J to 2 bases, leaving 12 bases not matched to a gene. The CDR3 totals 16 residues. CDR3 region: CASRATQGALAYEQYF. The CDR3 nucleotides read TGTGCCAGCAGGGCCACCCAGGGGGCATTGGCCTACGAGCAGTACTTC.

This clone turned up a few times. The chain is built from TRBV4-1 and TRBJ2-6; D uncertain. CDR3 length equals 18 residues. Trimming stripped 0 bases from V and 0 bases from J, with 12 bases between. In germline, CDR1 is MGHRA, CDR2 YSYEKL. In nucleotides, the CDR3 is TGCGCCAGCAGCCAAGATCTTTGGCAGAACTCTGGGGCCAACGTCCTGACTTTC. Its translation: CASSQDLWQNSGANVLTF.